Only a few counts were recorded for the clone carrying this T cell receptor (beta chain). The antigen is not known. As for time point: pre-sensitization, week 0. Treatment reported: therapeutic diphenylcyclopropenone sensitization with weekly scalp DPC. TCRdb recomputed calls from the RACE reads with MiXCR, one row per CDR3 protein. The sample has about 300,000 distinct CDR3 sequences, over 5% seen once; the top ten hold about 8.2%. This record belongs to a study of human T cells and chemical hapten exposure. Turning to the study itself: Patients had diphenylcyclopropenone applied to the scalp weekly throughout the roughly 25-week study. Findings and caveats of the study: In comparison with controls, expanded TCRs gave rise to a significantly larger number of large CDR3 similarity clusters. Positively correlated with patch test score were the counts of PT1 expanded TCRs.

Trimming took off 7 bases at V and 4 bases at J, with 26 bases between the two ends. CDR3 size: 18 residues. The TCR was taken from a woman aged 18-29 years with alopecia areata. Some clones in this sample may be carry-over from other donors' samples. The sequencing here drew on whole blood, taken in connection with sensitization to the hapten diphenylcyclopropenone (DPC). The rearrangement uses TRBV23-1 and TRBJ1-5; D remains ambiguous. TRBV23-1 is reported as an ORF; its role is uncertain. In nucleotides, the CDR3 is TGCGCCAGCACCCTCCTTTTGAAGAAGGTCCCCGAGAATCAGCCCCAGCATTTT. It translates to CASTLLLKKVPENQPQHF.